This T cell receptor (beta chain) came from a study of blood T cell repertoires in COVID-19. Clinical history as reported by participants underpinned cohort assignment. No more than 2 weeks before study entry, exposed participants had met a case of COVID-19. There are 15 residues in the CDR3. V was cut by 4 bases and J by 3 bases, with 17 bases left in between. Germline V gene lookup returns CDR1 SGDLS and CDR2 YYNGEE. The protocol was immunoSEQ multiplex PCR, while the TCRdb copy is restricted to in-frame clones and leaves out a portion. The repertoire consists of 150,000 or so clones, with 75% to 90% occurring once and the leading ten covering about 5.2%.

This chain joins TRBV9 and TRBJ2-7; TRBD2 might be the D (6 bases). The TCR comes from a man between 65 and 79 years old who had been exposed to COVID-19. Sequences were obtained from PBMCs or T cells enriched from blood (not recorded which). In DNA form, the CDR3 reads TGTGCCAGCAGCCCCCGGGAGAGCGGGCGCTACGAGCAGTACTTC. The encoded protein is CASSPRESGRYEQYF.